This TCR beta chain was recorded in a study of T cell responses to AZD1222 COVID-19 vaccine. This clone is a singleton in its sample. Its antigen is undetermined. Study observations and caveats: The donor group comprised mostly white British people and more females; the analysis possibly underestimated clonal diversity. Spike-specific TCR repertoires showed rising breadth and depth after two AZD1222 doses.

Clones were sequenced by immunoSEQ multiplex PCR, and TCRdb holds only the in-frame ones, with some missing. This table holds some 39,000 clones, around 91% found once. V was clipped by 4 bases and J by 13 bases, with 14 bases between them. The CDR3 consists of 13 residues. CDR1 is SGHAT and CDR2 is FQNNGV in the germline V gene. Both about-4-week and about-12-week second-dose recipients were combined. Sequenced here: peripheral blood, sampled 28 days after the second AZD1222 dose. This clonotype was obtained from an adult who received the AZD1222 COVID-19 vaccine. The chain couples TRBV11-2 to TRBJ1-6; no clear D. CDR3 residues: CASSSLGDRPLHF. DNA for the CDR3: TGTGCCAGCAGCTCCCTGGGTGATAGGCCCCTCCACTTT.